This TCR beta chain derives from a study of blood T cell repertoires in COVID-19. This table comes from immunoSEQ multiplex PCR, and its TCRdb copy is limited to in-frame clones, with some not included. The sample holds almost 70,000 clones, around 89% seen once. The CDR3 is 18 amino acids. Germline CDR1 reads MDHEN; CDR2 reads SYDVKM. Trimming cost V 2 bases and J 2 bases; bases outside gene matches: 8. The clonotype originates from a woman in her 70s with acute or convalescent COVID-19. Sequencing was done on a sample of peripheral blood. The rearrangement links TRBV28 to TRBJ2-3; the match to TRBD2 covers 12 bases. CDR3 region: CASSLIPSGRALTDTQYF. The CDR3 nucleotides are TGTGCCAGCAGTTTAATCCCTAGCGGGAGGGCCCTCACAGATACGCAGTATTTT.